This T cell receptor (beta chain) emerged from a study of T cells in Graves' hyperthyroidism and ophthalmopathy. The germline V and J ends were trimmed by 5 bases and 6 bases, with 16 bases remaining between them. This CDR3 region has 14 residues. CDR1 and CDR2 (germline): SEHNR, FQNEAQ (reference sequence). Ophthalmopathy patients had moderate-to-severe active disease, CAS ≥3, NOSPECS ≥4, and disease duration under 3 months. Study findings and constraints: The majority of expanded thyroid clonotypes above 0.001 also appeared in blood. Ophthalmopathy and stable hyperthyroidism were told apart by a 13 V-J model. The model made its ophthalmopathy prediction, and onset followed a median approximately 6 months later.

This clonotype was recorded many times. What it recognizes is unknown. Amplified TCR beta CDR3 regions came from RNA transcripts. The TCR CDR3 first-round RT-PCR relied on the HTBI primer set. One entry per CDR3 protein, called by TCRdb with MiXCR from the multiplex PCR reads. Among about 410,000 distinct CDR3 sequences listed, roughly 15% were seen once. The source material was blood. This TCR came from a woman aged 25-40 years with Graves' ophthalmopathy. The chain is built from TRBV7-9 and TRBJ1-2, with a weak D call TRBD1 (5 bases). The CDR3 here is CASSGQQTRHGYTF. For the CDR3, the DNA is TGTGCCAGCAGCGGACAACAGACGAGACATGGCTACACCTTC. Using reference TRBV7-9 and TRBJ1-2 for the parts outside the CDR3, the full variable domain is DTGVSQNPRHKITKRGQNVTFRCDPISEHNRLYWYRQTLGQGPEFLTYFQNEAQLEKSRLLSDRFSAERPKGSFSTLEIQRTEQGDSAMYLCASSGQQTRHGYTFGSGTRLTVV.